One sample yielded the 12 T cell receptor beta chains listed below, sequenced in a study of blood T cell repertoires in COVID-19. The assay was immunoSEQ multiplex PCR, and TCRdb's table has in-frame clones only and misses some. The table has about 240,000 clones, roughly 90% seen once; the top ten hold approximately 4.1%. Sequenced input: PBMCs or T cells enriched from blood (not recorded which). The receptor set was obtained from a woman younger than 45 who had recovered from COVID-19.

The chain has TRBV11-2 and TRBJ2-4; TRBD2 might be the D (5 bases). Germline V gives CDR1 SGHAT, CDR2 FQNNGV. Trimming removed 6 bases at V and 7 bases at J, with 7 bases between. The CDR3 sequence is 11 residues long. The CDR3 reads CASRSGNIQYF. Here the CDR3 DNA reads TGTGCCAGCAGATCGGGGAACATTCAGTACTTC.

In its sample, this clone was seen once. The rearrangement links TRBV11-3 to TRBJ2-3, with D possibly being TRBD2 (6 bases). The CDR3 consists of 12 residues. The ends were cut back, 1 base at V and 11 bases at J, with 10 bases in the middle. Germline-derived CDR1 and CDR2 are SGHNT and YENEEA. CDR3 in DNA: TGTGCCAGCAGCTTAGGCCCGGGACTGCAGTATTTT. Translation: CASSLGPGLQYF.

The rearrangement links TRBV10-2 to TRBJ2-2, with D unresolved. From germline, CDR1 is WSHSY and CDR2 SAAADI. The CDR3 runs to 12 residues. The ends were cut back, 6 bases at V and 5 bases at J, with 7 bases in the middle. The CDR3 sequence: CASSFGTGELFF. The CDR3 region has the DNA TGCGCCAGCAGCTTCGGGACCGGGGAGCTGTTTTTT.

The V and J genes are TRBV29-1 and TRBJ2-2; 7 bases match TRBD2. CDR3 length: 16 residues. Germline V gene lookup returns CDR1 SQVTM and CDR2 ANQGSEA. V trimming: 5 bases; J trimming: 0 bases; junction bases outside the gene matches: 9. CDR3 nucleotides: TGCAGCGTTTCTCCTAGCGGAATAACGAACACCGGGGAGCTGTTTTTT. Amino acid sequence: CSVSPSGITNTGELFF.

This rearrangement joins TRBV7-8 to TRBJ1-4; D gene unclear. V was pared by 1 base and J by 4 bases, with 7 bases between. Germline values: CDR1 SGHVS, CDR2 FQNEAQ. CDR3 length: 14 amino acids. The CDR3 DNA is TGTGCCAGCAGCTTAGGGCAGAATAATGAAAAACTGTTTTTT. This gives the protein CASSLGQNNEKLFF.

This chain joins TRBV27 and TRBJ2-1; 13 positions agree with TRBD2. The CDR3 is made up of 20 amino acids. Trimming took 6 bases from V and 3 from J; bases not matched to a gene: 17. Germline CDR1 reads MNHEY; CDR2 reads SMNVEV (reference sequence). The CDR3 DNA sequence: TGTGCCAGCAGACCCAAACCGGGACTAGCGGGGACGGGAATCTACAATGAGCAGTTCTTC. It yields the protein CASRPKPGLAGTGIYNEQFF.

V gene TRBV9 combines with J gene TRBJ1-2, with D uncertain. This CDR3 contains 14 residues. Germline lookup yields CDR1 SGDLS and CDR2 YYNGEE. Trimming cost V 0 bases and J 8 bases, with 14 bases left between them. The DNA for the CDR3 is TGTGCCAGCAGCGTAGGGTCCCCTCCAAGCGGCTACACCTTC. Amino acids: CASSVGSPPSGYTF. The full variable domain, with the rest looked up from reference TRBV9 and TRBJ1-2, is DSGVTQTPKHLITATGQRVTLRCSPRSGDLSVYWYQQSLDQGLQFLIQYYNGEERAKGNILERFSAQQFPDLHSELNLSSLELGDSALYFCASSVGSPPSGYTFGSGTRLTVV.

The chain combines TRBV27 with TRBJ2-7; 9 nucleotides agree with TRBD1. CDR3 size: 18 residues. V shed 3 bases, J shed 3 bases, and the junction held 15 bases outside the gene matches. Germline CDR1 MNHEY, CDR2 SMNVEV (reference sequence). Written as DNA, the CDR3 is TGTGCCAGCAGTTTCGACGCTAGGGGACAGGGTGTTCACTACGAGCAGTACTTC. Its protein is CASSFDARGQGVHYEQYF.

This chain joins TRBV11-1 and TRBJ2-1; TRBD1 aligns across 10 bases. V was pared by 4 bases and J by 5 bases, with 5 bases of the junction left unmatched. The CDR3 sequence is 15 residues long. The germline V gene has CDR1 SGHAT and CDR2 FQDESV (reference sequence). CDR3 nucleotide sequence: TGTGCCAGCAGCTCCGGACAGGGGGAGCACAATGAGCAGTTCTTC. Its protein product is CASSSGQGEHNEQFF.

V is TRBV14 and J is TRBJ2-1, with 8 bases identical to TRBD2. The germline V gene has CDR1 SGHDN and CDR2 FVKESK. There are 19 residues in the CDR3. V lost 0 bases, J lost 8 bases, and 18 bases stayed unmatched. The CDR3 DNA reads TGTGCCAGCAGCCAAGATGGTGGGTTTACAAGCGGGAGTTTCCATGAGCAGTTCTTC. It yields the protein CASSQDGGFTSGSFHEQFF.

The chain carries TRBV14 and TRBJ2-7; D ambiguous. Trimming removed 6 bases at V and 6 bases at J, with 9 bases between. The CDR3 sequence is 11 residues long. Germline V gene sequence: CDR1 SGHDN, CDR2 FVKESK. The CDR3 sequence: CASSYTSEQYF. As DNA, the CDR3 is TGTGCCAGCAGTTACACCTCCGAGCAGTACTTC.

This chain joins TRBV2 and TRBJ1-2, with D possibly matching TRBD1 (6 bases). Germline CDR1 and CDR2: SNHLY and FYNNEI. CDR3 length equals 12 residues. With 6 bases removed from V and 8 bases from J, the gap between germline ends came to 13 bases. CDR3 region: CASRAGTSGYTF. The CDR3 coding sequence is TGTGCCAGCAGGGCCGGGACATCGGGCTACACCTTC.